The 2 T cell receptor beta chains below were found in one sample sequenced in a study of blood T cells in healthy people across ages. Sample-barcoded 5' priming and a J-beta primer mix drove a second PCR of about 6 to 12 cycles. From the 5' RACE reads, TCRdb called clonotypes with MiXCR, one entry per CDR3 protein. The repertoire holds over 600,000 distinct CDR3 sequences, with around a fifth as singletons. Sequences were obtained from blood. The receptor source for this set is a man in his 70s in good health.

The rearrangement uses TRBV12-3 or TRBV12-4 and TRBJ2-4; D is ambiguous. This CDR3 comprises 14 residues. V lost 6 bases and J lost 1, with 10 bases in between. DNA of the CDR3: TGTGCCAGCAGGCCGGTGGGGGCCAAAAACATTCAGTACTTC. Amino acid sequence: CASRPVGAKNIQYF.

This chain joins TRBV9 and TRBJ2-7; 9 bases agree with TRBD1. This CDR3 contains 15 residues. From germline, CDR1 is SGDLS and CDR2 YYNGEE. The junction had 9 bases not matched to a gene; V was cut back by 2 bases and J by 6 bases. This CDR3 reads CASSVSPVTGGEQYF. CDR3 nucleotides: TGTGCCAGCAGCGTCTCACCCGTGACAGGGGGCGAGCAGTACTTC.